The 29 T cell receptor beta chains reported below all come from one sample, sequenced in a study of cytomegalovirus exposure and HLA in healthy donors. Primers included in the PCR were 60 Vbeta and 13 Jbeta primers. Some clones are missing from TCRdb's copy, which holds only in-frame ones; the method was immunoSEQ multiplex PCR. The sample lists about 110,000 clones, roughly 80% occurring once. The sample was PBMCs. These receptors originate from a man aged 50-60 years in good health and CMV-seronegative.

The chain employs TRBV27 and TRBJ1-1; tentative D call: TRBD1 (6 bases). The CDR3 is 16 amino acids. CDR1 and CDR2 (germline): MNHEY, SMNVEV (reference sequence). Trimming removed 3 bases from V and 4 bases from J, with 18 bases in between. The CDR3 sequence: CASSFRTAVKSTEAFF. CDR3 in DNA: TGTGCCAGCAGTTTTCGGACAGCTGTAAAGAGCACTGAAGCTTTCTTT.

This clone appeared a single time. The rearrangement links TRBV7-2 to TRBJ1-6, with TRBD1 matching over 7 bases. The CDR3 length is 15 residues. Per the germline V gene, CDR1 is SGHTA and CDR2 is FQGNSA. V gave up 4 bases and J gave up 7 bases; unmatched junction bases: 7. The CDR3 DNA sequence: TGTGCCAGCAGCTCTTGGACAGGAAGCAATTCACCCCTCCACTTT. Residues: CASSSWTGSNSPLHF.

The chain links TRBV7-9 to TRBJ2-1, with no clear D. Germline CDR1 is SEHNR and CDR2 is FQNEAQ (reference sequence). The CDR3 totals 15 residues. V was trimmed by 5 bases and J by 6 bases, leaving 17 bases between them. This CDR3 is CASSPPRRMGNEQFF. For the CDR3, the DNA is TGTGCCAGCAGCCCTCCCCGCAGGATGGGCAATGAGCAGTTCTTC. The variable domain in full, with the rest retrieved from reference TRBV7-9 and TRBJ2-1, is DTGVSQNPRHKITKRGQNVTFRCDPISEHNRLYWYRQTLGQGPEFLTYFQNEAQLEKSRLLSDRFSAERPKGSFSTLEIQRTEQGDSAMYLCASSPPRRMGNEQFFGPGTRLTVL.

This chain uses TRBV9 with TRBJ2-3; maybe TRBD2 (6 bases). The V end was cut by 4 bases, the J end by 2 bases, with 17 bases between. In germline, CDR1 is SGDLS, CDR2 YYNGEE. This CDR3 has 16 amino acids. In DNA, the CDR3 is TGTGCCAGCAGCCATAAACTGGGCGGGGCCACAGATACGCAGTATTTT. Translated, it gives CASSHKLGGATDTQYF.

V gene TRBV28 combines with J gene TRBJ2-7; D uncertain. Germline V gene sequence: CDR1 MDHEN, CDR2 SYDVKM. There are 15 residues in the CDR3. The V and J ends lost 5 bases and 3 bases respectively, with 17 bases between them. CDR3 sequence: CASSPPGTTFYEQYV. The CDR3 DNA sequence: TGTGCCAGCAGTCCCCCAGGAACAACCTTCTACGAGCAGTACGTC.

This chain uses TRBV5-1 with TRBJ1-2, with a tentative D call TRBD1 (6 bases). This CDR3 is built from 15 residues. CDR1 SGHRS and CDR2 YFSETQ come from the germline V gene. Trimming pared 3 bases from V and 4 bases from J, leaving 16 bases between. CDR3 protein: CASSSSGANSYGYTF. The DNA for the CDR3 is TGCGCCAGCAGCTCCTCAGGGGCGAACAGCTATGGCTACACCTTC. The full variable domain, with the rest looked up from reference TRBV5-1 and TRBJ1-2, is KAGVTQTPRYLIKTRGQQVTLSCSPISGHRSVSWYQQTPGQGLQFLFEYFSETQRNKGNFPGRFSGRQFSNSRSEMNVSTLELGDSALYLCASSSSGANSYGYTFGSGTRLTVV.

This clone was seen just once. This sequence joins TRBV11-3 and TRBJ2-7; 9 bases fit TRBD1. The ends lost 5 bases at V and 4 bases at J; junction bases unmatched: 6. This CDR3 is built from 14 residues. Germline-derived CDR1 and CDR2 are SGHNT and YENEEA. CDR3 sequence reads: CASSPRDRVYEQYF. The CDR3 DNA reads TGTGCCAGCAGCCCCCGGGACAGGGTTTACGAGCAGTACTTC.

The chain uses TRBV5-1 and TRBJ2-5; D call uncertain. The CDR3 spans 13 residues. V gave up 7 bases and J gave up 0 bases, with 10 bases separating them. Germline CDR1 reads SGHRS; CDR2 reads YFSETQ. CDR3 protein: CASCGENQETQYF. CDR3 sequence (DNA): TGCGCCAGCTGCGGTGAGAACCAAGAGACCCAGTACTTC.

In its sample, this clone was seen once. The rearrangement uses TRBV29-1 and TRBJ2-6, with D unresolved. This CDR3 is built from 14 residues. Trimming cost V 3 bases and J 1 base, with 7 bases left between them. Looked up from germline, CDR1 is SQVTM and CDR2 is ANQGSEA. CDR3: CSVERPSGANVLTF. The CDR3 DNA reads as TGCAGCGTTGAGCGGCCGTCTGGGGCCAACGTCCTGACTTTC.

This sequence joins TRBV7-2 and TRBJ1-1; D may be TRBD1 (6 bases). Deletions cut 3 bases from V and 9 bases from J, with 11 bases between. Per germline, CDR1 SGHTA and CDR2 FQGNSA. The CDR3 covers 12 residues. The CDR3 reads CASSLTDRQAFF. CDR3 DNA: TGTGCCAGCAGCTTGACGGACAGACAAGCTTTCTTT.

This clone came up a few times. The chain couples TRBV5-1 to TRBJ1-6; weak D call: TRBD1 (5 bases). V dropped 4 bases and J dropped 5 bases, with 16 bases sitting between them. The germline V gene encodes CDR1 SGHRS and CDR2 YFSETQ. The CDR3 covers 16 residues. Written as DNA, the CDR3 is TGCGCCAGCAGCCCTACAGGTGGCCGCGATAATTCACCCCTCCACTTT. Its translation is CASSPTGGRDNSPLHF.

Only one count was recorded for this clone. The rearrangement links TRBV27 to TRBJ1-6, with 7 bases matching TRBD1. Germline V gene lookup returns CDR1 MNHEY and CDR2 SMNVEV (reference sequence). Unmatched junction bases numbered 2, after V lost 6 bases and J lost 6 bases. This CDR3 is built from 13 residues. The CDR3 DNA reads TGTGCCAGCAGCGGGACAGCTAATTCACCCCTCCACTTT. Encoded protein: CASSGTANSPLHF.

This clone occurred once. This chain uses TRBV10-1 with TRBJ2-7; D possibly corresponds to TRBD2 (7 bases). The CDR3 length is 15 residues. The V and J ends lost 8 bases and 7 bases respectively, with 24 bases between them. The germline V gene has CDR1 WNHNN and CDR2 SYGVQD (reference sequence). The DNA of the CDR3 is TGCGCCAGCGGGACATTTTCTACGCGGGGGCAGGAGCAGTACTTC. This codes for CASGTFSTRGQEQYF.

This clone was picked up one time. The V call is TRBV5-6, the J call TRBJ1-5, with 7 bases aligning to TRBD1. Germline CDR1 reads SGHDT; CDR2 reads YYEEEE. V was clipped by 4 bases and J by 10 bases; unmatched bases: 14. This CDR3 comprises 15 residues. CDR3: CASSGQDGPAGPQHF. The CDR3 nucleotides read TGTGCCAGCAGCGGACAGGACGGCCCTGCGGGACCCCAGCATTTT.

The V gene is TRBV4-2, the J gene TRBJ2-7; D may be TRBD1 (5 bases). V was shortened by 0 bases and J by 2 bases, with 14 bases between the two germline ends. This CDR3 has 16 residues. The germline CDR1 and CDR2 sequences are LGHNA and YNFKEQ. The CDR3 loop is CASSQDVAGRTYEQYF. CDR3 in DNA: TGTGCCAGCAGCCAAGATGTGGCAGGGCGCACCTACGAGCAGTACTTC.

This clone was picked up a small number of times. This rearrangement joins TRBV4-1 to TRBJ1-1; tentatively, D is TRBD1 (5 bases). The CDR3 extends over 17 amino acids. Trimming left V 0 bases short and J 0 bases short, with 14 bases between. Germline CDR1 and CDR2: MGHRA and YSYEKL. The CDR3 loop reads CASSQDFRTLMNTEAFF. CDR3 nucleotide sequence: TGCGCCAGCAGCCAAGATTTCCGGACATTGATGAACACTGAAGCTTTCTTT.

The DNA for the CDR3 is TGTGCCAGCAGCTTAGGGCAGTTAAACTATGGCTACACCTTC. Translated: CASSLGQLNYGYTF. This sequence joins TRBV7-9 and TRBJ1-2; D is undetermined. Germline loops: CDR1 SEHNR, CDR2 FQNEAQ (reference sequence). Trimming stripped 1 base from V and 2 bases from J, with 8 bases between. The CDR3 is 14 amino acids.

In DNA, the CDR3 is TGTGCCAGCTCACCAACGGCAGGGGTCAGCAATCAGCCCCAGCATTTT. Translated: CASSPTAGVSNQPQHF. V usage is TRBV18 and J usage is TRBJ1-5; the D gene is possibly TRBD1 (6 bases). CDR1 is KGHSH and CDR2 is LQKENI in the germline V gene. CDR3 length equals 16 residues. The V gene lost 2 bases and the J gene lost 1 base, with 12 bases spanning the gap.

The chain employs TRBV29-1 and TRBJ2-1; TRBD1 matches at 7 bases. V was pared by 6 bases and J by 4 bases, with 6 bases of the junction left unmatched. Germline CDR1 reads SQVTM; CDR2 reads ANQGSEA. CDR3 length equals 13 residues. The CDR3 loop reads CSVRDSRYNEQFF. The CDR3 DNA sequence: TGCAGCGTACGGGACAGTAGGTACAATGAGCAGTTCTTC.

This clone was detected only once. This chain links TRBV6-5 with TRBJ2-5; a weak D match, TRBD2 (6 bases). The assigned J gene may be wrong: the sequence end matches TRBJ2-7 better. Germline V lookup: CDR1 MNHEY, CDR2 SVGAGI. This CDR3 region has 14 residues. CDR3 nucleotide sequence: TGTGCCAGCAGCTTGGACAAACGGGGAGGCGAGCAGTACTTC. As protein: CASSLDKRGGEQYF.

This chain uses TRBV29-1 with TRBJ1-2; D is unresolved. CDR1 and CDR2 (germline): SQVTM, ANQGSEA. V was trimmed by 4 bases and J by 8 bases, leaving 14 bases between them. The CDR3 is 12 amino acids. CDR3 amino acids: CSVGGNFWGYTF. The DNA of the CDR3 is TGCAGCGTTGGCGGAAACTTCTGGGGCTACACCTTC.

CDR3 nucleotide sequence: TGTGCCAGCATGCCGGGACTTCAAGAGACCCAGTACTTC. This encodes CASMPGLQETQYF. The chain recombines TRBV2 with TRBJ2-5; D is perhaps TRBD2 (6 bases). Looked up from germline, CDR1 is SNHLY and CDR2 is FYNNEI. The CDR3 runs to 13 residues. V was pared by 7 bases and J by 2 bases, with 11 bases between.

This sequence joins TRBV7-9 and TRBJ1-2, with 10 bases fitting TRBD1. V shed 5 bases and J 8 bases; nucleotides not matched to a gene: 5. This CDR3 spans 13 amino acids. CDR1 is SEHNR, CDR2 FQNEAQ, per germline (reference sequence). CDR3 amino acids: CASSVGQGEGYTF. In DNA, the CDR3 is TGTGCCAGCAGCGTCGGACAGGGGGAAGGCTACACCTTC.

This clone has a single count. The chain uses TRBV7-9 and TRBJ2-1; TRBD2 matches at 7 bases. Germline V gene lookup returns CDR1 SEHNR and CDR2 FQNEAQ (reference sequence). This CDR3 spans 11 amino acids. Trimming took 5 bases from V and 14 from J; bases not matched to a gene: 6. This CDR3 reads CASSLETSKFF. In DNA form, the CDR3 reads TGTGCCAGCAGCCTAGAGACTAGCAAGTTCTTC.

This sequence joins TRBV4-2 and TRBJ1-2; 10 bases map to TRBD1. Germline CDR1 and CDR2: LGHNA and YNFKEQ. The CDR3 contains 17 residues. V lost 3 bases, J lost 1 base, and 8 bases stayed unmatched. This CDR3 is CASSHTGQGVINYGYTF. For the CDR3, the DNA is TGTGCCAGCAGCCATACAGGACAGGGGGTGATTAACTATGGCTACACCTTC.

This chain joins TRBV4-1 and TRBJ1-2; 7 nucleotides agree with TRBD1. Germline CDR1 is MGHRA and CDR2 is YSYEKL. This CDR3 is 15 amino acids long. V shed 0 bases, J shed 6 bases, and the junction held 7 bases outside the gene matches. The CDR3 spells CASSQETTGRNGYTF. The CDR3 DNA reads TGCGCCAGCAGCCAAGAAACGACAGGGCGAAATGGCTACACCTTC.

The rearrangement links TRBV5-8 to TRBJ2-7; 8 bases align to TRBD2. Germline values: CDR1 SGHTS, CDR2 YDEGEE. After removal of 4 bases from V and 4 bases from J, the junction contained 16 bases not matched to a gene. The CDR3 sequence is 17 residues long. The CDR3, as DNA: TGTGCCAGCAGCCTCCAGCGGGGGCCCGCCGTGGGATACGAGCAGTACGTC. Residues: CASSLQRGPAVGYEQYV.

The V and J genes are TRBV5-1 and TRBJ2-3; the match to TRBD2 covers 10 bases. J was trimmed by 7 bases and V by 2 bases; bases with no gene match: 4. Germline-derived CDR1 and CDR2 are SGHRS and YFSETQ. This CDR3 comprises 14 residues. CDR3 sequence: CASSFGTSENTQYF. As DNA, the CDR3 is TGCGCCAGCAGCTTCGGGACTAGCGAAAATACGCAGTATTTT. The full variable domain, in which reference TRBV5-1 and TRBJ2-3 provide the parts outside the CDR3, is KAGVTQTPRYLIKTRGQQVTLSCSPISGHRSVSWYQQTPGQGLQFLFEYFSETQRNKGNFPGRFSGRQFSNSRSEMNVSTLELGDSALYLCASSFGTSENTQYFGPGTRLTVL.

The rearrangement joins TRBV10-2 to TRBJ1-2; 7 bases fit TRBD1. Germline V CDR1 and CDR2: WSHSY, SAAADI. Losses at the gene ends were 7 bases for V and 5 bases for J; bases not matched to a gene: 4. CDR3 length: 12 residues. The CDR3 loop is CASNTGQYGYTF. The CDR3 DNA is TGCGCCAGCAACACGGGACAGTATGGCTACACCTTC.